The rows below give T cell receptor beta chains drawn from one sample of a study of CXCR3-negative and CXCR3-positive naive CD8 T cells. TCRdb re-called the 5' RACE reads; every CDR3 protein appears as one record, without DNA. The listing contains 130,000 to 150,000 distinct CDR3 sequences. Sequenced: naive CXCR3+ CD8+ T cells from blood. The receptors were sampled from a human donor in good health. Some clones in this sample may be carry-over from other donors' samples. CDR3s include the opening cysteine and the closing phenylalanine or tryptophan. The order of the fields is V gene, J gene, CDR3 protein.

>TRBV20-1|TRBJ1-2
CSAASMGQDDYGYTF
>TRBV4-3|TRBJ1-1
CASSQDLWLGSGAFF
>TRBV7-9|TRBJ2-5
CASSLGGEETQYF
>TRBV28|TRBJ2-1
CASSYMPPGGKADDEQFF
>TRBV5-6|TRBJ2-1
CASSLGSGGIYNEQFF
>TRBV13|TRBJ2-5
CASSSGRGETQYF
>TRBV20-1|TRBJ2-2
CSATVTGANTGELFF
>TRBV20-1|TRBJ2-2
CSATPRATTGELFF
>TRBV29-1|TRBJ1-1
CSVVRGAEAFF
>TRBV28|TRBJ2-2
CASSPLSGLGTGELFF
>TRBV15|TRBJ2-1
CATSRGLAGDIEQFF
>TRBV4-2|TRBJ2-7
CASSQNPLSYEQYF
>TRBV28|TRBJ2-7
CASSFIGTSPHEQYF
>TRBV29-1|TRBJ1-1
CSAGQEGGTEAFF
>TRBV6-2/TRBV6-3|TRBJ2-1
CASSYSTTGAGLSSYNEQFF
>TRBV2|TRBJ2-2
CASSVLSGEPANTGELFF
>TRBV9|TRBJ2-7
CASSVGGSTYEQYF
>TRBV11-2|TRBJ2-6
CASSLGVKSSGANVLTF
>TRBV4-1|TRBJ2-7
CASSQVPSYEQYF
>TRBV30|TRBJ1-2
CAWTGGDSGLHTF
>TRBV29-1|TRBJ1-2
CSVVDLQDPYGYTF
>TRBV20-1|TRBJ2-3
CSARGLGRGAADTQYF
>TRBV5-1|TRBJ1-1
CASSFGNGLNTEAFF
>TRBV12-3/TRBV12-4|TRBJ2-7
CASSSPGLAGSYEQYF
>TRBV5-1|TRBJ2-7
CASSLGDYVREQYF
>TRBV6-2/TRBV6-3|TRBJ2-1
CASSYGPYGEQFF
>TRBV28|TRBJ2-7
CASSLFAGGFHEQYF
>TRBV12-3/TRBV12-4|TRBJ1-1
CASSLGQGAPTEAFF
>TRBV15|TRBJ2-1
CATSRDRGNEQFF
>TRBV28|TRBJ1-4
CASTRRTEHNEKLFF
>TRBV13|TRBJ2-1
CASSLVLYEQFF
>TRBV2|TRBJ2-3
CASSGLAGDTQYF
>TRBV7-9|TRBJ2-7
CASSHPGAYEQYF
>TRBV7-6|TRBJ2-7
CASGPGAVDEQYF
>TRBV7-9|TRBJ2-3
CASSSNPKAPNPSWDTDTQYF
>TRBV4-1|TRBJ2-7
CASSQDATSGAYEQYF